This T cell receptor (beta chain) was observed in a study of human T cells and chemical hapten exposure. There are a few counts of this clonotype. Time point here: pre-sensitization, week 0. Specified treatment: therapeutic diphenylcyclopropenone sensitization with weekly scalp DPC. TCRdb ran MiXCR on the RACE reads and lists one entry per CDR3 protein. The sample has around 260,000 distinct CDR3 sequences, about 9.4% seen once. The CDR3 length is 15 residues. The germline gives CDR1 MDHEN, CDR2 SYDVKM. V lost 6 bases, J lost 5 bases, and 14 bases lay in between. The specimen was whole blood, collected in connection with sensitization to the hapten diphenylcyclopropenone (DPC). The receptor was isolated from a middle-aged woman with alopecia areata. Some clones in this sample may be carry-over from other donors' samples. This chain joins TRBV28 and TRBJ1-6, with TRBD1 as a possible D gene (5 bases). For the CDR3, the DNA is TGTGCCAGCAGCCCATCCGGGGGAAATAATTCACCCCTCCACTTT. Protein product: CASSPSGGNNSPLHF. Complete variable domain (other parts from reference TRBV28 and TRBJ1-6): DVKVTQSSRYLVKRTGEKVFLECVQDMDHENMFWYRQDPGLGLRLIYFSYDVKMKEKGDIPEGYSVSREKKERFSLILESASTNQTSMYLCASSPSGGNNSPLHFGNGTRLTVT.